This TCR beta chain derives from a study of blood T cell repertoires in COVID-19. Authors' data handling: Amplified reference gene primers provided the basis for estimating nucleated cell counts. The table came from immunoSEQ multiplex PCR; TCRdb's copy has only in-frame clones and leaves some out. That table supplies the V and J calls and clone size; D and trimming were determined from the DNA. The table shows 200,000 to 250,000 clones, with more than 80% occurring only once. V lost 1 base to trimming and J lost 9 bases; unmatched junction nucleotides: 11. In germline, CDR1 is LGHNA, CDR2 YSLEER. The CDR3 runs 17 residues. Participants spanned ages about 18 to 100 years and resided in 20 to 30 US areas. Cohort 3 recovered donors had two negative PCRs, clearance, or symptom resolution.

This receptor was taken from a man aged 30 to 45 who had recovered from COVID-19. Sequenced material: PBMCs or T cells enriched from blood (not recorded which). V usage is TRBV4-3 and J usage is TRBJ2-1; TRBD2 matches at 11 bases. Here the CDR3 DNA reads TGCGCCAGCAGCCAAGTGGGGACTAGCGGAAAGGGGGCTGAGCAGTTCTTC. Its translation is CASSQVGTSGKGAEQFF.